This record looks at one T cell receptor beta chain sequence and its context. The table came from immunoSEQ multiplex PCR; TCRdb's copy has only in-frame clones and leaves some out. The sample has approximately 420,000 clones, approximately 87% seen once. Indicated treatment: about 20 received Ad26.COV2.S at low or high dose, single or two shots; five or six received placebo; per-sample allocation not given. It was on day 63 after the first vaccine or placebo injection that samples were taken. The data were obtained in a study of Ad26.COV2.S vaccination and SARS-CoV-2 variants. This CDR3 is 16 amino acids long. The J segment lost 1 base and the V segment lost 2 bases, leaving 6 bases of the junction unmatched. Germline V CDR1 and CDR2: MNHEY, SVGEGT.

The V call is TRBV6-2 or TRBV6-3, the J call TRBJ1-1, with 8 bases identical to TRBD1. This sequence originates from a person aged 18-65 years who received the Ad26.COV2.S COVID-19 vaccine or a placebo. Source: peripheral blood, taken in a trial of Ad26.COV2.S vaccine versus placebo. CDR3 protein: CASSYTGQGPNTEAFF. Written as DNA, the CDR3 is TGTGCCAGCAGTTACACCGGACAGGGTCCGAACACTGAAGCTTTCTTT.